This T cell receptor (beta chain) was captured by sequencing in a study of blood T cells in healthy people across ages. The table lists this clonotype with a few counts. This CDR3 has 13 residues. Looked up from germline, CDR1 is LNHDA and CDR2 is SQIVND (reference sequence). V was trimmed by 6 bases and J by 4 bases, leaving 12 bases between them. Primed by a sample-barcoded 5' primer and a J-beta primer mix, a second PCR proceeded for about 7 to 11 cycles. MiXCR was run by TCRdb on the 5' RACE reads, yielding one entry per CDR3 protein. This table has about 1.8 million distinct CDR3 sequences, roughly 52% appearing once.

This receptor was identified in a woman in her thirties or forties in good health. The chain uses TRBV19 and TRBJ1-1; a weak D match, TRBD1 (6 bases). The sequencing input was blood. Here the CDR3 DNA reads TGTGCCAGTAGGTCACAGGGCCCCACTGAAGCTTTCTTT. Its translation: CASRSQGPTEAFF.